This TCR beta chain was identified in a study of a mutant IDH1 vaccine in newly diagnosed glioma. Study information: Patients had eight vaccinations, in weeks 1, 3, 5, 7, 11, 15, 19 and 23. Patients were pretreated with radiotherapy, temozolomide, or both, mostly both. The first vaccination came 4-6 weeks after radiotherapy alone, or with temozolomide cycles.

Generated by immunoSEQ multiplex PCR, the TCRdb table keeps only in-frame clones and is missing some. The sample contains over 55,000 clones, 70% to 90% of which appear only once. V shed 4 bases and J shed 3 bases, with 9 bases lying between them. Germline CDR1 is SGHVS and CDR2 is FQNEAQ. CDR3 size: 13 residues. This sample's time point: week 5, during vaccination. All doses held 300 ug of mutant IDH1 20-mer peptide, with topical imiquimod. Newly diagnosed WHO grade 3 or 4 IDH1-mutant, ATRX-lost astrocytomas were identified in the donors. Turning to this clone: Antigen specificity is unknown.

The TCR comes from a woman aged 40 to 55 with glioma. The chain is built from TRBV7-8 and TRBJ1-2; TRBD1 might be the D (6 bases). This sample comprised PBMCs, obtained from a glioma patient whose treatment included an IDH1 peptide vaccine. CDR3 sequence reads: CASSSQGHYGYTF. The CDR3 region has the DNA TGTGCCAGCAGCTCACAGGGCCACTATGGCTACACCTTC.